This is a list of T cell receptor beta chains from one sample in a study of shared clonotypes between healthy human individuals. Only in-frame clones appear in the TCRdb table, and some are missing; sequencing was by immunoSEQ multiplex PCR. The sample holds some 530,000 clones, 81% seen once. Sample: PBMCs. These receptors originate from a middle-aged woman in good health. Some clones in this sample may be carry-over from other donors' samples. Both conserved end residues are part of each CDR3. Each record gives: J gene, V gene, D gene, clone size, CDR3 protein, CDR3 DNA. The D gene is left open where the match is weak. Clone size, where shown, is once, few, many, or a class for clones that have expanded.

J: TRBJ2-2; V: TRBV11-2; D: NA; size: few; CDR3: CASSLEGITGELFF; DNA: TGTGCCAGCAGCTTAGAGGGGATCACCGGGGAGCTGTTTTTT
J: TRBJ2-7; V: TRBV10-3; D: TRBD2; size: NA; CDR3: CAISEGASGSYEQYF; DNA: TGTGCCATCAGTGAGGGGGCTAGCGGGAGCTACGAGCAGTACTTC
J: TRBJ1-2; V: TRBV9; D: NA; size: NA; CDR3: CASSPRLGQPYYGYTF; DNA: TGTGCCAGCAGCCCCCGTCTAGGACAGCCCTACTATGGCTACACCTTC
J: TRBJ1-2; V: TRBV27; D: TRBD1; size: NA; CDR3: CASSPGQGINYGYTF; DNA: TGTGCCAGCAGTCCGGGACAGGGGATAAACTATGGCTACACCTTC
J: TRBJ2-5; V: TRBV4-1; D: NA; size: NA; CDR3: CASSQDGGAETQYF; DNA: TGCGCCAGCAGCCAAGATGGGGGGGCGGAGACCCAGTACTTC
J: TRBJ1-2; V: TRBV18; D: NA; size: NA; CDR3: CASSPRGRNYGYTF; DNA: TGTGCCAGCTCACCAAGAGGCCGGAACTATGGCTACACCTTC
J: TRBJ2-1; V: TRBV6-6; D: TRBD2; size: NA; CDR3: CASSFLAGGNEQFF; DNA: TGTGCCAGCAGTTTCCTAGCGGGAGGCAATGAGCAGTTCTTC
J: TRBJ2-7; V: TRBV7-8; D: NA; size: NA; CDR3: CASSPRQRSYEQYF; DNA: TGTGCCAGCAGCCCGCGACAGCGGAGCTACGAGCAGTACTTC
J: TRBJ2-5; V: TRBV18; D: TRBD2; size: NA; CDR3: CASSAWTSGSKETQYF; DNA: TGTGCCAGCTCAGCTTGGACTAGCGGGAGCAAGGAGACCCAGTACTTC
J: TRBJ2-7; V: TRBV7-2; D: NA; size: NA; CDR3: CASSSVRGTLSYEQYF; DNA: TGTGCCAGCAGCTCCGTACGCGGGACGCTATCCTACGAGCAGTACTTC
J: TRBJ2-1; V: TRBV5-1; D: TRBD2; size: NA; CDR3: CDSSWTSGSVGNEQFF; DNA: TGCGACAGCAGCTGGACTAGCGGGAGTGTAGGGAATGAGCAGTTCTTC
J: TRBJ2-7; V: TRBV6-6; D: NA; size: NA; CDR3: CASNPRDSGDEQYF; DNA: TGTGCCAGCAACCCCCGGGATTCGGGGGACGAGCAGTACTTC
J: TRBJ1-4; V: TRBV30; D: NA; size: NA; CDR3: CAWSRNGGVGEKLFF; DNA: TGTGCCTGGAGTCGTAACGGGGGAGTGGGTGAAAAACTGTTTTTT
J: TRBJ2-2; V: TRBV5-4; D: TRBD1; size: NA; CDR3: CASSLARQGAYTGELFF; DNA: TGTGCCAGCAGCTTGGCGCGGCAGGGGGCATACACCGGGGAGCTGTTTTTT
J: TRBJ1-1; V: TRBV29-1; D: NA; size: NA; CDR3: CSALGQQNTEAFF; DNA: TGCAGCGCCCTTGGACAGCAGAACACTGAAGCTTTCTTT
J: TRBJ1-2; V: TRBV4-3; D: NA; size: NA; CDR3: CASSQSNYGYTF; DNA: TGCGCCAGCAGCCAATCTAACTATGGCTACACCTTC
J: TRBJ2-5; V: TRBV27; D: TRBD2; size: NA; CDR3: CASSLSWGRAETQYF; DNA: TGTGCCAGCAGTTTATCCTGGGGGAGGGCAGAGACCCAGTACTTC
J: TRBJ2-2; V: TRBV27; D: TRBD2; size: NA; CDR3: CASRLAGGNTGELFF; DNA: TGTGCCAGCCGACTAGCGGGAGGGAACACCGGGGAGCTGTTTTTT
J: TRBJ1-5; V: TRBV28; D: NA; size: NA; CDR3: CASSPLGRDQPQHF; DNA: TGTGCCAGCAGTCCACTCGGGCGAGATCAGCCCCAGCATTTT
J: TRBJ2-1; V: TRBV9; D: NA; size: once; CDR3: CASSGASSFYNEQFF; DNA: TGTGCCAGCAGCGGCGCTAGCTCATTCTACAATGAGCAGTTCTTC
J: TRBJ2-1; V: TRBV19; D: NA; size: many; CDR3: CASTPRGEAYNEQFF; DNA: TGTGCCAGTACGCCTCGGGGAGAAGCCTACAATGAGCAGTTCTTC
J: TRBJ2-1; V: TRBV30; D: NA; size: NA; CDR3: CAWSDTPNEQFF; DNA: TGTGCCTGGAGTGACACACCCAATGAGCAGTTCTTC
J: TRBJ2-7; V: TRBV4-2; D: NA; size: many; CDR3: CASSQTTSSYEQYF; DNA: TGTGCCAGCAGCCAGACCACTAGCTCCTACGAGCAGTACTTC
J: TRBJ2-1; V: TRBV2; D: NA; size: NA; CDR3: CASSERLYNEQFF; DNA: TGTGCCAGCAGTGAACGCCTTTACAATGAGCAGTTCTTC
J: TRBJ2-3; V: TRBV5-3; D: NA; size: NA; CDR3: CARSLNKSTDTQYF; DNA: TGTGCCAGAAGCCTTAATAAGAGCACAGATACGCAGTATTTT
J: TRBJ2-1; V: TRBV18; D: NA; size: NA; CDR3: CASSPWIGDEQFF; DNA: TGTGCCAGCTCACCCTGGATAGGCGATGAGCAGTTCTTC
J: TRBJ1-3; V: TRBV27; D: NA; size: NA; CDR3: CASSFLAGSGNTIYF; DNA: TGTGCCAGCAGTTTCTTGGCCGGATCTGGAAACACCATATATTTT
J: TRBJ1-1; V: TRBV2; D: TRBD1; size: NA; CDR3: CASSEITGGLGTEAFF; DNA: TGTGCCAGCAGTGAAATCACAGGGGGTTTGGGCACTGAAGCTTTCTTT
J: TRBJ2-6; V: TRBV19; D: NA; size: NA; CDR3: CASSSPGHPGANVLTF; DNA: TGTGCCAGTAGTTCACCGGGCCACCCTGGGGCCAACGTCCTGACTTTC
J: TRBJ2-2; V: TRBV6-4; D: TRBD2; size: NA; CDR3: CASSVQLAGNTGELFF; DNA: TGTGCCAGCAGTGTACAACTAGCGGGAAACACCGGGGAGCTGTTTTTT
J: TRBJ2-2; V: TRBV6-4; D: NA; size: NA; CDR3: CASSDRPGATGELFF; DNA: TGTGCCAGCAGTGACCGCCCGGGGGCGACCGGGGAGCTGTTTTTT
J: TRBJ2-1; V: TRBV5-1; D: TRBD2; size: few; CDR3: CASSLMGSGNNEQFF; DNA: TGCGCCAGCAGCTTGATGGGTAGCGGGAACAATGAGCAGTTCTTC
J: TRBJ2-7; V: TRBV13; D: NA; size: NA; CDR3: CASSLNQGYEQYF; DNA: TGTGCCAGCAGCCTTAATCAGGGGTACGAGCAGTACTTC
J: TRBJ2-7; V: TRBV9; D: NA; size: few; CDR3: CASSPVAGYRGGEQYF; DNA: TGTGCCAGCAGCCCCGTGGCGGGCTATCGCGGTGGTGAGCAGTACTTC
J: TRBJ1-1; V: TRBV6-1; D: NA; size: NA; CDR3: CASSVHGGEEAFF; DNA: TGTGCCAGCAGTGTCCATGGGGGGGAGGAAGCTTTCTTT
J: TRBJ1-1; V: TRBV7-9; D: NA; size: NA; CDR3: CASSLTTGPRTEAFF; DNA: TGTGCCAGCAGCTTAACTACAGGGCCCCGCACTGAAGCTTTCTTT
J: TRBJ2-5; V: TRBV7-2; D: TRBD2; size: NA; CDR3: CASSQTGTSARPYF; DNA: TGTGCCAGCAGCCAAACCGGGACTAGCGCCCGCCCTTACTTC
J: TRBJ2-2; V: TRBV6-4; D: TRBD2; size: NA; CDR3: CASSVGLADNTGELFF; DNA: TGTGCCAGCAGTGTTGGGCTAGCGGATAACACCGGGGAGCTGTTTTTT
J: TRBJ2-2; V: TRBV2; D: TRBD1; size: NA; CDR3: CASSNGQGAWGTGELFF; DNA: TGTGCCAGCAGCAATGGACAGGGCGCCTGGGGCACCGGGGAGCTGTTTTTT
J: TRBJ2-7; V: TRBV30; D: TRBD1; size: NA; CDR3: CACSSGTGWGEQYF; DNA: TGTGCCTGCTCGAGTGGGACAGGGTGGGGCGAGCAGTACTTC
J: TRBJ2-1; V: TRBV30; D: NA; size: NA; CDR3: CAWSVGGGTSYNEQFF; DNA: TGTGCCTGGAGTGTCGGGGGCGGGACCTCCTACAATGAGCAGTTCTTC
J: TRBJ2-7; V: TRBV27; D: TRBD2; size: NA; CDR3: CASSPLGLAVPSYEQYF; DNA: TGTGCCAGCAGTCCCCTGGGACTAGCGGTACCCTCCTACGAGCAGTACTTC
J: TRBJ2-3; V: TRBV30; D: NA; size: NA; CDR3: CAWSAGLSTDTQYF; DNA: TGTGCCTGGAGTGCGGGACTCTCCACAGATACGCAGTATTTT
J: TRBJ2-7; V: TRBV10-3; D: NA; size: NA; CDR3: CAISDTGTGAYEQYF; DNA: TGTGCCATCAGTGACACCGGGACTGGAGCCTACGAGCAGTACTTC
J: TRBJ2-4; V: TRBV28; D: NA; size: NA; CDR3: CASRNSGDGSKNIQYF; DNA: TGTGCCAGCAGAAATAGCGGCGACGGGTCCAAAAACATTCAGTACTTC
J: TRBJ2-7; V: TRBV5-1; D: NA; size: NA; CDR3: CASSLGQMGDEQYF; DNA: TGCGCCAGCAGCTTGGGTCAGATGGGGGACGAGCAGTACTTC
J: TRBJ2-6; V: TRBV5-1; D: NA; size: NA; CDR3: CASSLNPGSGANVLTF; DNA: TGCGCCAGCAGCTTGAATCCAGGGAGCGGGGCCAACGTCCTGACTTTC
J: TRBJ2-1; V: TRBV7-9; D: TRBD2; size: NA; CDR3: CASSYSGSHNEQFF; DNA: TGTGCCAGCAGCTATAGCGGGAGTCACAATGAGCAGTTCTTC
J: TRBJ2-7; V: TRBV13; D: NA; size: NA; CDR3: CASSDRSTFSYEQYF; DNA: TGTGCCAGCAGTGACCGTTCTACATTCTCCTACGAGCAGTACTTC
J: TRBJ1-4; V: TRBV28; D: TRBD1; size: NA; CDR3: CASSLWGQLNEKLFF; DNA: TGTGCCAGCAGTTTATGGGGACAGCTGAATGAAAAACTGTTTTTT
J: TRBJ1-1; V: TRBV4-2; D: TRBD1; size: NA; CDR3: CASSRTGGRSTEAFF; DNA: TGTGCCAGCAGCCGGACAGGGGGCCGGAGCACTGAAGCTTTCTTT
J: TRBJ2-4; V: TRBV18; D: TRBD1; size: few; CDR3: CASSLTGQGLNIQYF; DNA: TGTGCCAGCTCTCTAACGGGACAGGGACTCAACATTCAGTACTTC
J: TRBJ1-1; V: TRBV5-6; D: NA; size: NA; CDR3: CASSLWGQVVEAFF; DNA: TGTGCCAGCAGCTTGTGGGGGCAGGTGGTGGAAGCTTTCTTT
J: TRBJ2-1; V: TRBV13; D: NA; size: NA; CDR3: CASSFTVGQPVEQFF; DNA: TGTGCCAGCAGCTTTACCGTTGGGCAGCCAGTTGAGCAGTTCTTC
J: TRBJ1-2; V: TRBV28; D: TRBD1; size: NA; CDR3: CASTSDRGSNYGYTF; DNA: TGTGCCAGCACCTCGGACAGGGGCTCTAACTATGGCTACACCTTC
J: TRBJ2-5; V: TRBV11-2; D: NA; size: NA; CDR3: CASSLERQSETQYF; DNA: TGTGCCAGCAGCTTAGAACGACAGAGTGAGACCCAGTACTTC
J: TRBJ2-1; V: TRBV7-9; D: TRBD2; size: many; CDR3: CASSPRTSGRNEQFF; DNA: TGTGCCAGCAGCCCTCGGACTAGCGGGAGGAATGAGCAGTTCTTC